Reported below is one TCR beta chain. The record originates from a study of blood T cell repertoires in COVID-19. Overall study context: T cells, B-cell-depleted T cells, or PBMCs supplied cDNA or gDNA.

Assay: immunoSEQ multiplex PCR; the TCRdb copy retains only in-frame clones and omits some. The sample consists of around 100,000 clones, about 88% of them appearing once. The V end was cut by 1 base, the J end by 4 bases, with 8 bases between. From germline, CDR1 is LGHNT and CDR2 FRNRAP. The CDR3 extends over 14 amino acids. Input material: peripheral blood. The chain uses TRBV12-5 and TRBJ2-1, with a tentative D call TRBD1 (6 bases). The receptor comes from a man older than 75 with acute or convalescent COVID-19. The CDR3, as DNA: TGTGCTAGTGGTTTGGGGACAGTTTACAATGAGCAGTTCTTC. Translating it yields CASGLGTVYNEQFF.